These 3 T cell receptor beta chains came from one sample sequenced in a study of T-cell memory formation after mild COVID-19. TCRdb re-derived calls from the 5' RACE reads in MiXCR, one entry per CDR3 protein. The table has 45,000 to 65,000 distinct CDR3 sequences, more than 8% seen once. The sequenced sample consisted of PBMCs or a T cell subset sorted from them (not recorded which). The receptors originated from a man aged 18 to 35 who had mild COVID-19 (a few samples of this study predate the infection). Cell type and time point are not known.

The chain is built from TRBV20-1 and TRBJ2-3; no firm D call. Germline assignment: CDR1 DFQATT and CDR2 SNEGSKA (reference sequence). CDR3 length: 13 amino acids. Trimming pared 4 bases from V and 1 base from J, leaving 9 bases between. The CDR3 loop is CSATLQRTDTQYF. The CDR3 bases are TGCAGTGCTACCCTTCAGCGCACAGATACGCAGTATTTT.

There are a few counts of this clonotype. V usage is TRBV30 and J usage is TRBJ1-3, with no clear D. Germline CDR1 is GTSNPN and CDR2 is SVGIG (reference sequence). The CDR3 length is 14 residues. The V end was cut by 4 bases, the J end by 0 bases, with 10 bases between. The CDR3, as DNA: TGTGCCTGGACAGCCTTGAGCTCTGGAAACACCATATATTTT. Translating it yields CAWTALSSGNTIYF.

This clonotype came up many times. V is TRBV7-2 and J is TRBJ2-7, with TRBD1 matching 8 bases. The trim removed 5 bases at V and 5 bases at J, leaving 14 bases unmatched. CDR3 size: 16 residues. Per the germline V gene, CDR1 is SGHTA and CDR2 is FQGNSA. This chain's CDR3 is CASSRRGTGGVDEQYF. In nucleotides, the CDR3 is TGTGCCAGCAGCCGGAGGGGGACAGGAGGGGTCGACGAGCAGTACTTC.